These 23 T cell receptor beta chains originate from one sample sequenced in a study of shared clonotypes between healthy human individuals. Some clones are missing from TCRdb's copy, which holds only in-frame ones; the method was immunoSEQ multiplex PCR. The sample has some 680,000 clones, around three quarters seen once. The material sequenced was memory CD4+ T cells sorted from blood. Subset: CD45RA-negative fraction. The receptors here all came from a woman in her 30s in good health.

About this clone itself: This probably arose from a read error, given a far larger clone one base away. This chain uses TRBV6-1 with TRBJ2-5; D gene uncertain. There are 10 residues in the CDR3. The V gene lost 5 bases and the J gene lost 5 bases, with 3 bases spanning the gap. The germline V gene has CDR1 MNHNS and CDR2 SASEGT. This CDR3 reads CASSWETQYF. The CDR3, as DNA: TGTGCCAGCAGTTGGGAGACCCAGTACTTC.

V gene TRBV2 combines with J gene TRBJ2-1; no reliable D call. The CDR3 sequence is 15 residues long. Germline V gives CDR1 SNHLY, CDR2 FYNNEI. Trimming cost V 6 bases and J 0 bases, with 12 bases left between them. CDR3 in DNA: TGTGCCAGCAGGGTCCGAGACATCTCCTACAATGAGCAGTTCTTC. This encodes CASRVRDISYNEQFF. Full variable domain (remainder filled in from reference TRBV2 and TRBJ2-1): EPEVTQTPSHQVTQMGQEVILRCVPISNHLYFYWYRQILGQKVEFLVSFYNNEISEKSEIFDDQFSVERPDGSNFTLKIRSTKLEDSAMYFCASRVRDISYNEQFFGPGTRLTVL.

The V call is TRBV30, the J call TRBJ2-2, with a possible D match to TRBD1 (5 bases). This CDR3 is built from 13 residues. CDR1 and CDR2 from the germline V gene are GTSNPN and SVGIG (reference sequence). Trimming left V 1 base short and J 7 bases short, with 10 bases between. For the CDR3, the DNA is TGTGCCTGGAGTGGACAGTTTGGCGGGGAGCTGTTTTTT. It yields the protein CAWSGQFGGELFF.

This clone was seen a handful of times. This rearrangement joins TRBV7-2 to TRBJ2-1; D might be TRBD2 (6 bases). Germline CDR1 SGHTA, CDR2 FQGNSA. The germline V and J ends were trimmed by 5 bases and 4 bases, with 21 bases remaining between them. CDR3 length: 17 amino acids. CDR3 sequence (DNA): TGTGCCAGCAGCCCTGTCCCGGCCGGGACTCTTTACAATGAGCAGTTCTTC. Translating it yields CASSPVPAGTLYNEQFF.

V gene TRBV5-1 combines with J gene TRBJ2-3; 8 bases align to TRBD1. V shed 1 base, J shed 2 bases, and the junction held 6 bases outside the gene matches. The CDR3 totals 16 residues. Germline values: CDR1 SGHRS, CDR2 YFSETQ. CDR3 sequence: CASSLRQGSNTDTQYF. CDR3 sequence (DNA): TGCGCCAGCAGCTTGAGACAGGGGTCCAACACAGATACGCAGTATTTT.

CDR3 sequence: CASSDRGQTDTQYF. The CDR3 DNA reads as TGTGCCAGTAGCGACAGGGGGCAAACAGATACGCAGTATTTT. This rearrangement joins TRBV19 to TRBJ2-3, with 10 bases lining up with TRBD1. The junction had 3 bases not matched to a gene; V was cut back by 6 bases and J by 3 bases. Germline CDR1 LNHDA, CDR2 SQIVND (reference sequence). The CDR3 is made up of 14 amino acids.

This clone has a single count. The genes are TRBV6-1 and TRBJ2-3; D might be TRBD1 or TRBD2, each matching 5 bases. CDR1 is MNHNS and CDR2 is SASEGT in the germline V gene. Deletions cut 4 bases from V and 6 bases from J, with 14 bases between. The CDR3 runs 14 residues. CDR3 coding DNA: TGTGCCAGCAGTGCTGGCCACGAGGGGGATACGCAGTATTTT. Protein sequence: CASSAGHEGDTQYF.

The chain recombines TRBV5-1 with TRBJ2-7; D is unresolved. V lost 5 bases and J lost 0, with 15 bases in between. CDR1 and CDR2 (germline): SGHRS, YFSETQ. The CDR3 sequence is 15 residues long. CDR3 nucleotide sequence: TGCGCCAGCAGACCTCGGACGGAGAGCTCCTACGAGCAGTACTTC. Protein product: CASRPRTESSYEQYF.

The CDR3 DNA reads TGTGCCAGCAGCGTAAGTCTAGGATACTACGAGCAGTACTTC. Translated: CASSVSLGYYEQYF. The chain employs TRBV9 and TRBJ2-7; unclear D gene. The V end lost 1 base, the J end lost 3 bases, and 11 bases lay between the germline ends. Germline values: CDR1 SGDLS, CDR2 YYNGEE. The length of the CDR3 is 14 residues.

This rearrangement joins TRBV28 to TRBJ1-5; no clear D. V shed 6 bases and J shed 1 base, with 16 bases lying between them. Germline loops: CDR1 MDHEN, CDR2 SYDVKM. This CDR3 has 16 residues. The CDR3, as DNA: TGTGCCAGCAGCGCAAGGGCCGTGGGAAGCAATCAGCCCCAGCATTTT. Its translation is CASSARAVGSNQPQHF.

This clone was detected once. V is TRBV28 and J is TRBJ1-4; D unclear. V was clipped by 4 bases and J by 5 bases, with 8 bases between them. The CDR3 loop spans 13 amino acids. Germline loops: CDR1 MDHEN, CDR2 SYDVKM. In DNA form, the CDR3 reads TGTGCCAGCAGTTCGGGAAAGAATGAAAAACTGTTTTTT. Encoded protein: CASSSGKNEKLFF.

V is TRBV2 and J is TRBJ2-7, with a tentative D call TRBD2 (5 bases). CDR3 length equals 15 residues. The V gene lost 5 bases and the J gene lost 2 bases, with 16 bases spanning the gap. CDR1 and CDR2 (germline): SNHLY, FYNNEI. In DNA form, the CDR3 reads TGTGCCAGCAGTATCGGGTTCAGCGGTACCTACGAGCAGTACTTC. As protein: CASSIGFSGTYEQYF.

This clone was seen more than once but under ten times. This rearrangement joins TRBV19 to TRBJ2-3; perhaps TRBD2 as D (6 bases). V lost 3 bases to trimming and J lost 0 bases, with 13 bases between them. The CDR3 totals 16 residues. CDR1 and CDR2 from the germline V gene are LNHDA and SQIVND (reference sequence). DNA of the CDR3: TGTGCCAGTAGTATCAGAGGACTACCCAGCACAGATACGCAGTATTTT. Its translation is CASSIRGLPSTDTQYF.

The chain combines TRBV27 with TRBJ2-1, with a possible D match to TRBD2 (6 bases). Germline V gene data show CDR1 as MNHEY and CDR2 as SMNVEV (reference sequence). CDR3 length: 15 amino acids. V was clipped by 10 bases and J by 11 bases, with 27 bases between them. In DNA, the CDR3 is TGTGCCACCCTCGTCGGGCGGGACGGTACAATGAAGCAGTTCTTC. Its translation is CATLVGRDGTMKQFF.

The genes are TRBV6-1 and TRBJ2-1; 12 bases line up with TRBD2. The CDR3 sequence is 17 residues long. The germline V gene encodes CDR1 MNHNS and CDR2 SASEGT. V lost 2 bases and J lost 5; bases outside the gene matches: 7. The CDR3 reads CASSERALAGGHNEQFF. In nucleotides, the CDR3 is TGTGCCAGCAGTGAAAGGGCACTAGCGGGAGGACACAATGAGCAGTTCTTC.

The gene calls are TRBV5-3 and TRBJ1-5; D uncertain. TRBV5-3 is known as an ORF, though its function is uncertain. V shed 0 bases and J shed 7 bases, with 14 bases lying between them. The CDR3 is made up of 15 amino acids. This CDR3 is CARSLEAEGLQPQHF. In DNA, the CDR3 is TGTGCCAGAAGCTTGGAGGCAGAGGGCCTGCAGCCCCAGCATTTT.

This sequence joins TRBV28 and TRBJ1-1; no definite D call. This CDR3 region has 13 residues. The V end lost 2 bases, the J end lost 2 bases, and 6 bases lay between the germline ends. Germline V CDR1 and CDR2: MDHEN, SYDVKM. The CDR3: CASSLAENTEAFF. The CDR3 DNA follows: TGTGCCAGCAGTTTAGCAGAAAACACTGAAGCTTTCTTT.

The chain joins TRBV7-9 to TRBJ1-5, with D possibly matching TRBD1 (6 bases). The V end was cut by 1 base, the J end by 7 bases, with 8 bases between. The CDR3 is made up of 13 amino acids. The germline CDR1 and CDR2 sequences are SEHNR and FQNEAQ (reference sequence). The CDR3 nucleotides read TGTGCCAGCAGCTTAGTCGGACAGCAGCCCCAGCATTTT. This encodes CASSLVGQQPQHF.

This chain uses TRBV5-1 with TRBJ2-7, with TRBD2 identical over 7 bases. Germline values: CDR1 SGHRS, CDR2 YFSETQ. The J segment lost 0 bases and the V segment lost 0 bases, leaving 9 bases of the junction unmatched. The CDR3 is 17 amino acids. The CDR3: CASSLAKGEGRSYEQYF. Written as DNA, the CDR3 is TGCGCCAGCAGCTTGGCCAAAGGGGAGGGACGCTCCTACGAGCAGTACTTC.

This chain joins TRBV19 and TRBJ1-2, with a weak D call TRBD1 (5 bases). The ends were cut back, 5 bases at V and 5 bases at J, with 21 bases in the middle. Looked up from germline, CDR1 is LNHDA and CDR2 is SQIVND (reference sequence). The CDR3 has 16 residues. Written as DNA, the CDR3 is TGTGCCAGTAGTCTGGAGACGTGGCAGGGTCGGTATGGCTACACCTTC. Its translation: CASSLETWQGRYGYTF.

The gene calls are TRBV28 and TRBJ2-3, with TRBD2 matching 9 bases. Trimming cost V 6 bases and J 5 bases; bases outside gene matches: 12. The germline CDR1 and CDR2 sequences are MDHEN and SYDVKM. The CDR3 covers 16 residues. The CDR3 sequence: CASRPYSGSTGDTQYF. CDR3 DNA sequence: TGTGCCAGCAGACCATATAGCGGGAGTACTGGAGATACGCAGTATTTT.

V usage is TRBV15 and J usage is TRBJ2-1; TRBD1 aligns across 7 bases. The CDR3 runs 16 residues. Germline CDR1 LNHNV, CDR2 YYDKDF (reference sequence). With V trimmed by 8 bases and J by 0 bases, 10 bases remained unmatched. CDR3 in DNA: TGTGCCACCCGCGCAGGGGGTGGAAGCTCCTACAATGAGCAGTTCTTC. Translated, it gives CATRAGGGSSYNEQFF.

In regard to this clone: Other DNA sequences in the sample encode the same CDR3. The rearrangement joins TRBV28 to TRBJ2-6; D is ambiguous. Germline loops: CDR1 MDHEN, CDR2 SYDVKM. CDR3 length: 15 residues. The V end lost 2 bases, the J end lost 0 bases, and 5 bases lay between the germline ends. The CDR3, as DNA: TGTGCCAGCAGTTTAGTAGGCTCTGGGGCCAACGTCCTGACTTTC. This gives the protein CASSLVGSGANVLTF.